Presented here are 10 T cell receptor beta chains from one specimen sequenced in a study of CD8+CD57+ T cells in acquired aplastic anemia. CDR3 and TCR beta VDJ profiling relied on genomic DNA as the template. TCRdb re-derived calls from the reads in MiXCR, one entry per CDR3 protein. The sample includes roughly 420,000 distinct CDR3 sequences, approximately 70% of them seen just once. Sequencing was performed on sorted CD4+, CD8+, or CD8+CD57+ T cells (not recorded which) from PBMCs. The receptors were gathered from a human donor in good health, serving as a control.

J is TRBJ1-2 and V is TRBV24-1; 7 nucleotides align to TRBD1. This CDR3 comprises 15 residues. Germline V gene sequence: CDR1 KGHDR, CDR2 SFDVKD. The junction had 12 bases not matched to a gene; V was cut back by 7 bases and J by 5 bases. The chain's CDR3 is CATSLTQGYKYGYTF. The CDR3 bases are TGTGCCACCAGCTTGACACAGGGGTATAAGTATGGCTACACCTTC.

This clonotype appeared many times. Here the CDR3 DNA reads TGCAGTGCTAGGGCCCTTCAATTAGGCTCAGATACGCAGTATTTT. Its translation is CSARALQLGSDTQYF. The J gene is TRBJ2-3, the V gene TRBV20-1; the D is unclear. With 3 bases removed from V and 4 bases from J, the gap between germline ends came to 17 bases. This CDR3 spans 15 amino acids. In germline, CDR1 is DFQATT, CDR2 SNEGSKA (reference sequence).

The chain joins TRBV6-6 to TRBJ2-1; weak D call: TRBD1 (6 bases). There are 13 residues in the CDR3. Germline V gene lookup returns CDR1 MNHNY and CDR2 SVGAGI (reference sequence). Trimming pared 5 bases from V and 8 bases from J, leaving 13 bases between. The CDR3 DNA reads as TGTGCCAGCAGTCGAACTAGGGGGTATGAGCAGTTCTTC. Protein product: CASSRTRGYEQFF.

This chain joins TRBV15 and TRBJ2-7; TRBD2 might be the D (6 bases). Between the trimmed V and J ends, which lost 1 base and 4 bases, there was a span of 11 bases. Germline loops: CDR1 LNHNV, CDR2 YYDKDF (reference sequence). This CDR3 is built from 14 residues. The CDR3 reads CATSRALEGYEQYF. In DNA, the CDR3 is TGTGCCACCAGCAGAGCGCTGGAGGGATACGAGCAGTACTTC.

The chain links TRBV20-1 to TRBJ2-7; perhaps TRBD1 as D (6 bases). The V gene's germline CDR1 is DFQATT and CDR2 SNEGSKA (reference sequence). The V gene lost 5 bases and the J gene lost 4 bases, with 21 bases spanning the gap. The CDR3 loop spans 15 amino acids. In DNA, the CDR3 is TGCAGTGCTCCCGACAGGCGAAACTATGGATACGAGCAGTACTTC. Its translation is CSAPDRRNYGYEQYF.

This clonotype has only a few counts. The missing conserved phenylalanine or tryptophan at the end of this CDR3 makes a read error likely. This chain joins TRBV25-1 and TRBJ2-7, with 8 positions matching TRBD1. The CDR3 has 14 amino acids. V gave up 7 bases and J gave up 7 bases; unmatched junction bases: 12. From germline, CDR1 is MGHDK and CDR2 SYGVNS. CDR3 amino acids: CASISADRAGEQYL. The CDR3 DNA reads as TGTGCCAGCATTTCAGCGGACAGGGCTGGTGAGCAGTACCTC.

This rearrangement joins TRBV7-2 to TRBJ2-6; D perhaps matches TRBD1 (5 bases). CDR3 size: 16 residues. The germline CDR1 and CDR2 sequences are SGHTA and FQGNSA. V lost 5 bases and J lost 16, with 27 bases in between. The CDR3 is CASSGSSGANVLTLTF. The CDR3 nucleotides are TGTGCCAGCAGCGGATCCTCTGGGGCCAACGTCCTGACTCTGACTTTC.

This clonotype was observed a handful of times. The V gene is TRBV7-9, the J gene TRBJ2-7; 8 bases line up with TRBD1. CDR3 length equals 14 residues. The germline CDR1 and CDR2 sequences are SEHNR and FQNEAQ (reference sequence). V trimming: 5 bases; J trimming: 5 bases; junction bases outside the gene matches: 8. The CDR3 here is CASSVRQGNHEQYF. The CDR3 DNA reads TGTGCCAGCAGCGTCCGACAGGGGAACCACGAGCAGTACTTC.

Turning to this clonotype: One end of the junction does not line up with germline, which may come from a read error. V gene TRBV9 combines with J gene TRBJ2-3; TRBD2 matches at 8 bases. Germline V lookup: CDR1 SGDLS, CDR2 YYNGEE. This CDR3 is built from 14 residues. The CDR3 region is CASSILAGTYTQNF. CDR3 sequence (DNA): TGTGCCAGCAGCATCTTAGCGGGAACATATACGCAGAATTTT.

This clonotype was picked up many times. The chain combines TRBV6-4 with TRBJ2-7; the match to TRBD1 covers 11 bases. CDR3 size: 14 residues. V gave up 4 bases and J gave up 3 bases; unmatched junction bases: 2. The germline gives CDR1 MRHNA, CDR2 SNTAGT. The CDR3 sequence is CASSAGTGGYEQYF. CDR3 in DNA: TGTGCCAGCAGTGCCGGGACAGGGGGCTACGAGCAGTACTTC.